This TCR beta chain derives from a study of healthy donors' naive CD4 and CD8 T cells. There are a few counts of this clonotype. Starting from roughly 0.55 ug of total RNA, TCR libraries were made with linear amplification. TCRdb recomputed calls from the reads with MiXCR, one row per CDR3 protein. There are 180,000 or so distinct CDR3 sequences in the sample; around 70% occur only once, and 2% to 2.5% lies in the top ten. Specimen: naive CD4+ and CD8+ T cells sorted from blood, pooled from several donors. The TCR comes from a pool of human donors in good health; the sample pools cells from several healthy donors.

CDR3 sequence (DNA): TGTGCCAGCACCAGACTGGACAGGGCGGGCGCTGAAGCTTTCTTT. The encoded protein is CASTRLDRAGAEAFF. The chain couples TRBV5-6 to TRBJ1-1, with TRBD1 identical over 8 bases. The CDR3 totals 15 residues. Germline trimming cut 6 bases from V and 6 bases from J; bases unmatched to any gene: 13. Germline V CDR1 and CDR2: SGHDT, YYEEEE. Based on the CDR3 plus reference TRBV5-6 and TRBJ1-1, the full variable domain is DAGVTQSPTHLIKTRGQQVTLRCSPKSGHDTVSWYQQALGQGPQFIFQYYEEEERQRGNFPDRFSGHQFPNYSSELNVNALLLGDSALYLCASTRLDRAGAEAFFGQGTRLTVV.